Following are 31 T cell receptor beta chains from one sample sequenced in a study of CD8 T cells in ankylosing spondylitis. TCRdb called the 5' RACE reads again in MiXCR, with one record for every CDR3 protein. The sample holds over 200,000 distinct CDR3 sequences, approximately 10% seen once. Sequencing was carried out using blood, either unsorted or a sorted T cell fraction (not recorded which). All receptors derive from a male donor with ankylosing spondylitis or in good health (not recorded which).

This clonotype was picked up many times. J is TRBJ1-1 and V is TRBV5-1; D possibly corresponds to TRBD1 (5 bases). V lost 3 bases and J lost 1, with 16 bases in between. The CDR3 spans 16 residues. The germline CDR1 and CDR2 sequences are SGHRS and YFSETQ. The CDR3 DNA sequence: TGCGCCAGCAGCTGGGGAAGTCGGGGGGGGAACACTGAAGCTTTCTTT. This codes for CASSWGSRGGNTEAFF.

This clonotype showed up just a few times. The chain links TRBV7-3 to TRBJ2-7; tentative D call: TRBD2 (6 bases). V lost 4 bases and J lost 7, with 11 bases in between. This CDR3 region has 12 residues. Germline CDR1 is SGHTA and CDR2 is FQGTGA. CDR3 protein: CASSSGVGEQYF. In DNA, the CDR3 is TGTGCCAGCAGCTCGGGGGTAGGGGAGCAGTACTTC.

With respect to this clonotype: This sequence may be a read error, since a much larger clone differs from it by one base. The chain has TRBV12-3 or TRBV12-4 and TRBJ1-5; 8 bases align to TRBD1. CDR3 length: 15 residues. Trimming at V came to 8 bases and at J to 6 bases, leaving 12 bases not matched to a gene. This chain's CDR3 is CASSGGQGRVQPQHF. The DNA of the CDR3 is TGTGCCAGCTCTGGAGGACAGGGCCGGGTTCAGCCCCAGCATTTT.

This clonotype has a count of ten or more. The gene calls are TRBV3-1 and TRBJ2-1; possible D gene TRBD2, 6 bases. Per the germline V gene, CDR1 is LGHDT and CDR2 is YNNKEL (reference sequence). The germline V and J ends were trimmed by 1 base and 9 bases, with 16 bases remaining between them. The CDR3 extends over 15 amino acids. The CDR3, as DNA: TGTGCCAGCAGCCAAGGTTCCAGGCTCGGGGGTGAGCAGTTCTTC. Translated, it gives CASSQGSRLGGEQFF.

This clonotype was recorded many times. J is TRBJ2-7 and V is TRBV12-3 or TRBV12-4, with 9 bases matching TRBD1. The CDR3 is 17 amino acids. The V gene end was trimmed by 6 bases and the J gene end by 4 bases; junction bases not matched to a gene: 16. DNA of the CDR3: TGTGCCAGCAGCAAAACTTGGGGGGACAGGGAGATGTACGAGCAGTACTTC. It translates to CASSKTWGDREMYEQYF.

This clonotype has only a few counts. The V call is TRBV14, the J call TRBJ1-1, with D tentatively TRBD1 (6 bases). CDR1 is SGHDN and CDR2 is FVKESK in the germline V gene. Deletions cut 3 bases from V and 0 bases from J, with 14 bases between. CDR3 length equals 16 residues. The CDR3 spells CASSQPGGDMNTEAFF. CDR3 coding DNA: TGTGCCAGCAGCCAGCCCGGGGGGGACATGAACACTGAAGCTTTCTTT.

Turning to this clonotype: A much larger clone differs by one base, so this may be a read error. The rearrangement uses TRBV5-1 and TRBJ2-7; 10 nucleotides line up with TRBD1. Germline CDR1 SGHRS, CDR2 YFSETQ. V was clipped by 6 bases and J by 2 bases; unmatched bases: 11. The length of the CDR3 is 16 residues. CDR3 sequence: CASTSSPGTGAYEQYF. CDR3 in DNA: TGCGCCAGCACCTCATCCCCCGGGACAGGGGCCTACGAGCAGTACTTC.

In its sample, this clonotype was seen many times. The CDR3 reads CSARDNRYSNQPQHF. The CDR3 bases are TGCAGTGCTAGAGATAACAGGTATAGCAATCAGCCCCAGCATTTT. V usage is TRBV20-1 and J usage is TRBJ1-5, with D tentatively TRBD1 (5 bases). The germline gives CDR1 DFQATT, CDR2 SNEGSKA (reference sequence). V was pared by 0 bases and J by 0 bases, with 9 bases between. The CDR3 is 15 residues long.

There are a few counts of this clonotype. The chain couples TRBV5-1 to TRBJ2-2; 11 bases line up with TRBD2. The CDR3 has 18 residues. CDR1 and CDR2 (germline): SGHRS, YFSETQ. Germline trimming cut 2 bases from V and 5 bases from J; bases unmatched to any gene: 11. CDR3 DNA sequence: TGCGCCAGCAGCTTACCACCGGTAGCGGGGGGGCCGACCGGGGAGCTGTTTTTT. It yields the protein CASSLPPVAGGPTGELFF.

This clonotype was counted at least ten times. The rearrangement links TRBV27 to TRBJ1-2; 9 bases map to TRBD1. The germline V gene encodes CDR1 MNHEY and CDR2 SMNVEV (reference sequence). The V segment lost 0 bases and the J segment 1 base; nucleotides outside the gene matches: 15. The length of the CDR3 is 20 residues. This CDR3 reads CASSLSIAGQGFGGNYGYTF. The CDR3 DNA is TGTGCCAGCAGTTTATCGATTGCGGGACAGGGTTTCGGGGGTAACTATGGCTACACCTTC.

This clonotype was detected many times. The rearrangement uses TRBV20-1 and TRBJ1-4, with 11 bases fitting TRBD1. J gave up 5 bases and V 5 bases, and 10 bases lay outside the gene matches. CDR3 length equals 16 residues. Germline V lookup: CDR1 DFQATT, CDR2 SNEGSKA (reference sequence). The DNA for the CDR3 is TGCAGTGCTGCCCCCGGGACAGGGGGTTCGAATGAAAAACTGTTTTTT. Protein sequence: CSAAPGTGGSNEKLFF.

This clonotype was picked up many times. This chain joins TRBV29-1 and TRBJ2-3; 10 positions agree with TRBD1. V dropped 4 bases and J dropped 0; count of bases not matched to a gene: 4. The germline CDR1 and CDR2 sequences are SQVTM and ANQGSEA. The CDR3 is 15 amino acids. In nucleotides, the CDR3 is TGCAGCGTTGCCCCGGGACAGGGGAGCACAGATACGCAGTATTTT. It is translated as CSVAPGQGSTDTQYF.

The table lists this clonotype with many counts. The gene calls are TRBV7-9 and TRBJ2-1; 8 bases match TRBD1. Germline V gene sequence: CDR1 SEHNR, CDR2 FQNEAQ (reference sequence). CDR3 length equals 16 residues. V lost 5 bases, J lost 7 bases, and 13 bases stayed unmatched. The CDR3 DNA reads as TGTGCCAGCAGCCTCCCTCAGGGGGCCCCTGGGAATGAGCAGTTCTTC. The encoded protein is CASSLPQGAPGNEQFF.

The chain is built from TRBV7-2 and TRBJ2-7, with D possibly being TRBD2 (6 bases). The CDR3 is 15 residues long. Trimming cost V 5 bases and J 3 bases, with 17 bases left between them. CDR1 SGHTA and CDR2 FQGNSA come from the germline V gene. CDR3 coding DNA: TGTGCCAGCAGCGCCTTAGTCGCGGGGCGCTACGAGCAGTACTTC. Translating gives CASSALVAGRYEQYF.

This clonotype was seen ten or more times. V usage is TRBV5-6 and J usage is TRBJ2-7; D not resolved. The CDR3 has 16 residues. The V end lost 4 bases, the J end lost 2 bases, and 19 bases lay between the germline ends. The germline CDR1 and CDR2 sequences are SGHDT and YYEEEE. The CDR3 is CASSPKDTALPYEQYF. The CDR3 DNA is TGTGCCAGCAGCCCGAAAGACACAGCCCTGCCCTACGAGCAGTACTTC.

This chain uses TRBV28 with TRBJ1-5, with D possibly TRBD1 on 5 matching bases. Germline CDR1 MDHEN, CDR2 SYDVKM. The V end lost 6 bases, the J end lost 4 bases, and 22 bases lay between the germline ends. The CDR3 is made up of 17 amino acids. The chain's CDR3 is CASRPGGGERGNQPQHF. In nucleotides, the CDR3 is TGTGCCAGCAGGCCGGGTGGGGGGGAGCGGGGGAATCAGCCCCAGCATTTT.

This clonotype was observed at least ten times. The chain combines TRBV7-3 with TRBJ2-2; D call uncertain. The length of the CDR3 is 13 residues. Germline values: CDR1 SGHTA, CDR2 FQGTGA. V was pared by 2 bases and J by 9 bases, with 10 bases between. The CDR3 spells CASSLFQARELFF. CDR3 DNA: TGTGCCAGCAGCTTATTTCAAGCGAGGGAGCTGTTTTTT.

This clonotype has a count of ten or more. The CDR3 sequence is CASSLGLGWAGELFF. The CDR3 coding sequence is TGTGCCAGCAGCCTAGGACTAGGGTGGGCCGGGGAGCTGTTTTTT. The chain combines TRBV6-1 with TRBJ2-2, with TRBD2 matching 7 bases. The trim removed 6 bases at V and 6 bases at J, leaving 10 bases unmatched. The CDR3 length is 15 residues. The germline gives CDR1 MNHNS, CDR2 SASEGT.

A few counts support this clonotype. The J gene is TRBJ2-5, the V gene TRBV29-1; 8 bases align to TRBD2. The germline CDR1 and CDR2 sequences are SQVTM and ANQGSEA. The CDR3 spans 14 residues. The V gene end was trimmed by 6 bases and the J gene end by 0 bases; junction bases not matched to a gene: 6. In nucleotides, the CDR3 is TGCAGCGTGGCAGCGGGGGCTTACCAAGAGACCCAGTACTTC. Its translation is CSVAAGAYQETQYF.

The table lists this clonotype with a few counts. The chain has TRBV3-1 and TRBJ1-1; 8 bases match TRBD1. This CDR3 is 15 amino acids long. Per germline, CDR1 LGHDT and CDR2 YNNKEL (reference sequence). J was trimmed by 11 bases and V by 3 bases; bases with no gene match: 14. The CDR3, as DNA: TGTGCCAGCAGCCAGGTATCCGGGACAGGACCCTTGGCTTTCTTT. Translating gives CASSQVSGTGPLAFF. The full variable domain, completed using reference TRBV3-1 and TRBJ1-1, is DTAVSQTPKYLVTQMGNDKSIKCEQNLGHDTMYWYKQDSKKFLKIMFSYNNKELIINETVPNRFSPKSPDKAHLNLHINSLELGDSAVYFCASSQVSGTGPLAFFGQGTRLTVV.

This clonotype has at least ten counts. V and J are TRBV29-1 and TRBJ1-2, with TRBD1 matching 7 bases. V gave up 6 bases and J gave up 8 bases; unmatched junction bases: 12. CDR1 is SQVTM, CDR2 ANQGSEA, per germline. The CDR3 consists of 13 residues. Written as DNA, the CDR3 is TGCAGCGTGAGGACAGGATGGGTTAGAGGCTACACCTTC. Protein sequence: CSVRTGWVRGYTF. Full variable domain (outside the CDR3, taken from reference TRBV29-1 and TRBJ1-2): SAVISQKPSRDICQRGTSLTIQCQVDSQVTMMFWYRQQPGQSLTLIATANQGSEATYESGFVIDKFPISRPNLTFSTLTVSNMSPEDSSIYLCSVRTGWVRGYTFGSGTRLTVV.

This clonotype was seen ten or more times. The chain uses TRBV12-3 or TRBV12-4 and TRBJ2-3; the match to TRBD2 covers 7 bases. Losses at the gene ends were 0 bases for V and 2 bases for J; bases not matched to a gene: 2. The CDR3 sequence is 15 residues long. CDR3 bases: TGTGCCAGCAGTTTAGCGGGGGGGTTCACAGATACGCAGTATTTT. Translation: CASSLAGGFTDTQYF.

This clonotype was recorded at least ten times. This chain joins TRBV5-1 and TRBJ2-6; D unclear. Germline V gives CDR1 SGHRS, CDR2 YFSETQ. CDR3 size: 15 residues. Trimming took 7 bases from V and 0 from J, leaving 11 bases between them. The CDR3 region has the DNA TGCGCCAGCTTCCTGGCTAGCTCTGGGGCCAACGTCCTGACTTTC. Residues: CASFLASSGANVLTF.

This clonotype has a handful of counts. This chain links TRBV7-2 with TRBJ1-5; D gene uncertain. Per germline, CDR1 SGHTA and CDR2 FQGNSA. Trimming removed 5 bases at V and 5 bases at J, with 10 bases between. The CDR3 loop spans 13 amino acids. The CDR3 bases are TGTGCCAGCAGCCTTAAGGCCGATCAGCCCCAGCATTTT. This encodes CASSLKADQPQHF.

In its sample, this clonotype was seen many times. The chain combines TRBV5-1 with TRBJ1-4, with 9 bases aligning to TRBD1. Germline loops: CDR1 SGHRS, CDR2 YFSETQ. The CDR3 consists of 16 residues. V dropped 3 bases and J dropped 5; count of bases not matched to a gene: 8. The CDR3 spells CASSWDRAGENEKLFF. The CDR3 DNA reads TGCGCCAGCAGCTGGGACAGGGCGGGGGAAAATGAAAAACTGTTTTTT.

The sample holds many counts of this clonotype. V usage is TRBV7-9 and J usage is TRBJ1-1; D gene unclear. Germline V gene sequence: CDR1 SEHNR, CDR2 FQNEAQ (reference sequence). V lost 8 bases and J 7 bases, leaving 17 bases between the germline ends. This CDR3 is 13 amino acids long. DNA of the CDR3: TGTGCCAGCTCAATCCTTGACGGCGGTGAAGCTTTCTTT. Encoded protein: CASSILDGGEAFF. Full variable domain (outside the CDR3, taken from reference TRBV7-9 and TRBJ1-1): DTGVSQNPRHKITKRGQNVTFRCDPISEHNRLYWYRQTLGQGPEFLTYFQNEAQLEKSRLLSDRFSAERPKGSFSTLEIQRTEQGDSAMYLCASSILDGGEAFFGQGTRLTVV.

This clonotype was recorded at least ten times. The chain combines TRBV12-3 or TRBV12-4 with TRBJ2-7; 8 positions agree with TRBD1. There are 14 residues in the CDR3. V shed 5 bases, J shed 1 base, and the junction held 4 bases outside the gene matches. The CDR3 loop is CASSQTGGSYEQYF. DNA of the CDR3: TGTGCCAGCAGTCAAACAGGGGGTTCCTACGAGCAGTACTTC.

This clonotype showed up many times. This chain connects TRBV5-1 to TRBJ2-1; a possible D gene is TRBD2 (5 bases). CDR1 and CDR2 (germline): SGHRS, YFSETQ. The CDR3 has 15 residues. The ends were cut back, 0 bases at V and 4 bases at J, with 11 bases in the middle. CDR3 amino acids: CASSLAGLLYNEQFF. For the CDR3, the DNA is TGCGCCAGCAGCTTGGCCGGACTGCTATACAATGAGCAGTTCTTC.

This clonotype was counted at least ten times. The chain employs TRBV7-9 and TRBJ2-3; possibly TRBD2 for D (6 bases). V was cut by 5 bases and J by 3 bases, with 18 bases left in between. The germline V gene encodes CDR1 SEHNR and CDR2 FQNEAQ (reference sequence). This CDR3 region has 16 residues. The chain's CDR3 is CASSPPSAGLTDTQYF. The CDR3 region has the DNA TGTGCCAGCAGCCCCCCTAGCGCGGGGTTAACAGATACGCAGTATTTT.

This clonotype was detected ten times or more. CDR3 DNA sequence: TGCGCCAGCAGTGAGGACAGGGGGAATGAAAAACTGTTTTTT. Its translation: CASSEDRGNEKLFF. This chain connects TRBV10-2 to TRBJ1-4; 9 nucleotides agree with TRBD1. The CDR3 consists of 14 residues. Germline loops: CDR1 WSHSY, CDR2 SAAADI. V lost 2 bases to trimming and J lost 5 bases; unmatched junction nucleotides: 0.

At least ten counts were recorded for this clonotype. The rearrangement uses TRBV10-3 and TRBJ2-3, with a weak D call TRBD2 (6 bases). Germline assignment: CDR1 ENHRY and CDR2 SYGVKD. This CDR3 spans 13 amino acids. V shed 0 bases and J shed 5 bases, with 6 bases lying between them. CDR3 residues: CAISESGGDTQYF. The CDR3 DNA reads as TGTGCCATCAGTGAGTCGGGAGGAGATACGCAGTATTTT.